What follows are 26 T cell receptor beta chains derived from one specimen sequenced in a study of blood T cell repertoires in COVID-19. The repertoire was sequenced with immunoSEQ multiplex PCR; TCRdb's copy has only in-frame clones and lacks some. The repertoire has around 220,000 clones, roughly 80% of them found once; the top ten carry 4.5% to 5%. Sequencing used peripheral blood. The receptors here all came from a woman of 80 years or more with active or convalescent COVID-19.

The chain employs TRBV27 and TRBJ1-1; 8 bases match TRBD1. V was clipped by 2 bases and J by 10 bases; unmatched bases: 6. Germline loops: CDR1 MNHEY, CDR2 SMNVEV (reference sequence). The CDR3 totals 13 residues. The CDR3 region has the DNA TGTGCCAGCAGTTTAACTGACAGGGGTACAGCTTTCTTT. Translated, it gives CASSLTDRGTAFF.

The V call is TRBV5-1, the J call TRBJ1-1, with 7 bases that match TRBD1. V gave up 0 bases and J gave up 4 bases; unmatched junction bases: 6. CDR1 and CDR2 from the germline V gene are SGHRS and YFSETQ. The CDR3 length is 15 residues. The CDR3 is CASSLVYRGGTEAFF. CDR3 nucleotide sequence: TGCGCCAGCAGCTTGGTCTACAGGGGCGGCACTGAAGCTTTCTTT.

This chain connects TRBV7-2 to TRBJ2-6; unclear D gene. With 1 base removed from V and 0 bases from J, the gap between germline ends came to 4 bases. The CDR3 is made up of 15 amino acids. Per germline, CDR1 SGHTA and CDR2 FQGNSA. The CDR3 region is CASSLGASGANVLTF. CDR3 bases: TGTGCCAGCAGCTTAGGCGCCTCTGGGGCCAACGTCCTGACTTTC.

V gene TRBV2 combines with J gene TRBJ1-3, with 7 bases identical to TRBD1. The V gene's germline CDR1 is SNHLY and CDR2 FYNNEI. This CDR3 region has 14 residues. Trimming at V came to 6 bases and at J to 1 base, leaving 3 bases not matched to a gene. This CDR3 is CASSTGQSGNTIYF. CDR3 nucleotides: TGTGCCAGCAGCACGGGACAGTCTGGAAACACCATATATTTT.

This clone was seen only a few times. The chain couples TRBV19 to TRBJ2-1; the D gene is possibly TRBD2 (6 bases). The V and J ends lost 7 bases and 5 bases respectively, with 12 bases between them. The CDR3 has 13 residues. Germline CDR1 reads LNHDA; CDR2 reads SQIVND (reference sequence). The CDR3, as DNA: TGTGCCAGTACGGAGGGTCGCAACAATGAGCAGTTCTTC. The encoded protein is CASTEGRNNEQFF.

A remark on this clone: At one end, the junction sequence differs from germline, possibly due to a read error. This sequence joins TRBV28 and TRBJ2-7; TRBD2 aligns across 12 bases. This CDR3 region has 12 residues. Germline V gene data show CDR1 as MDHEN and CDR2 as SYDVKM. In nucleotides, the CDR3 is TGTGCCAGCAGTGCTAGGACTAGCGGGGATACTTTC. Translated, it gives CASSARTSGDTF.

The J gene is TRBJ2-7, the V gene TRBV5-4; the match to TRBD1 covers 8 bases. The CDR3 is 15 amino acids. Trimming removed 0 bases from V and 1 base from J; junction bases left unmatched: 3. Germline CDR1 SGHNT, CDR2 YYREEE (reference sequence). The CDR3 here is CASSLVGQGSYEQYF. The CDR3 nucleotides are TGTGCCAGCAGCTTGGTTGGACAGGGATCCTACGAGCAGTACTTC.

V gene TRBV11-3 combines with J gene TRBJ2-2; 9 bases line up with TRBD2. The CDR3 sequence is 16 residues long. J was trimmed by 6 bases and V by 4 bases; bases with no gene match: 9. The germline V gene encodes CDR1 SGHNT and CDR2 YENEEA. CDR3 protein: CASSSSGGGASGELFF. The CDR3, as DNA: TGTGCCAGCAGCTCCTCTGGCGGGGGGGCCTCCGGGGAGCTGTTTTTT.

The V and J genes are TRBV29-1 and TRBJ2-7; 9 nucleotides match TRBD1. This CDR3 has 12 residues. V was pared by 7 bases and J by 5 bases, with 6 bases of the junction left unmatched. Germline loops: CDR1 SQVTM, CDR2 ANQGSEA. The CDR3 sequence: CSAEGQGDEQYF. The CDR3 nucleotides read TGCAGCGCAGAGGGACAGGGCGACGAGCAGTACTTC.

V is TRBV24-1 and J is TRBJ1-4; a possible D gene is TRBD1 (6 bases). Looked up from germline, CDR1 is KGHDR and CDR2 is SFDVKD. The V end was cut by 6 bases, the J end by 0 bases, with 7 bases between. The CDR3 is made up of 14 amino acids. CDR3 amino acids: CATSPGATNEKLFF. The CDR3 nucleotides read TGTGCCACCAGTCCAGGGGCAACTAATGAAAAACTGTTTTTT.

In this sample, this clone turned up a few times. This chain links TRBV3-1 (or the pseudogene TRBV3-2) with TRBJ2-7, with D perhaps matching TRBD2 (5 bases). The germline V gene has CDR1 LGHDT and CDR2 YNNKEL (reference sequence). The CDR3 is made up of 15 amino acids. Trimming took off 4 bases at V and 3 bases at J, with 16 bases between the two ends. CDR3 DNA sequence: TGTGCCAGCAGCCCCCCGCGAGGGTTGGTCTACGAGCAGTACTTC. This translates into CASSPPRGLVYEQYF.

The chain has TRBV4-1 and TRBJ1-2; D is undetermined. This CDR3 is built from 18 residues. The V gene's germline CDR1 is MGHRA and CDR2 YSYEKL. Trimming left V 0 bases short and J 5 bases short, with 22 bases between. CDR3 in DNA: TGCGCCAGCAGCCAAGATCTTCCCGGCTCGGTGCGGGAATATGGCTACACCTTC. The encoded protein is CASSQDLPGSVREYGYTF.

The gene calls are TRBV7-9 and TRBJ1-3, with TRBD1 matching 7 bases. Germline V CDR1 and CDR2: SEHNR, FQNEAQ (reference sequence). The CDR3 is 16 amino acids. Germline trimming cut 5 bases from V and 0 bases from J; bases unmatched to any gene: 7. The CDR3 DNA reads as TGTGCCAGCAGCCTACGGGGACAGAGCTCTGGAAACACCATATATTTT. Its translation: CASSLRGQSSGNTIYF.

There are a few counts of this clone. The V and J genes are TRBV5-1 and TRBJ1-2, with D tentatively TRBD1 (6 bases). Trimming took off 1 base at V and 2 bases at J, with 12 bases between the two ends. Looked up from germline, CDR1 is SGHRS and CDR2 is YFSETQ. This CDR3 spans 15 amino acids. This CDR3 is CASSLQTGGNYGYTF. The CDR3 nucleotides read TGCGCCAGCAGCTTGCAGACAGGTGGGAACTATGGCTACACCTTC. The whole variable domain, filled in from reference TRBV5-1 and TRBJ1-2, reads KAGVTQTPRYLIKTRGQQVTLSCSPISGHRSVSWYQQTPGQGLQFLFEYFSETQRNKGNFPGRFSGRQFSNSRSEMNVSTLELGDSALYLCASSLQTGGNYGYTFGSGTRLTVV.

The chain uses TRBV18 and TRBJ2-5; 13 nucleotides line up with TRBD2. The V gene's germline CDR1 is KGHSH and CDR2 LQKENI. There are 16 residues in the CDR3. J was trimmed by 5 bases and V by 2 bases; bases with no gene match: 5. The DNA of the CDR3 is TGTGCCAGCTCACCAACTAGCGGGGGGGCGACGGAGACCCAGTACTTC. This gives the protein CASSPTSGGATETQYF. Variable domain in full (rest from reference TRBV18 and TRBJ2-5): NAGVMQNPRHLVRRRGQEARLRCSPMKGHSHVYWYRQLPEEGLKFMVYLQKENIIDESGMPKERFSAEFPKEGPSILRIQQVVRGDSAAYFCASSPTSGGATETQYFGPGTRLLVL.

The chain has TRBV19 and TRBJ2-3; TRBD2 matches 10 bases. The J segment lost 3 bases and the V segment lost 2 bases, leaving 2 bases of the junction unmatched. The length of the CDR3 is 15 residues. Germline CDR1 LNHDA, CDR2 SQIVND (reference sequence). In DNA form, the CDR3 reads TGTGCCAGTAGTATACTAGCGGGAGCGACAGATACGCAGTATTTT. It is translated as CASSILAGATDTQYF.

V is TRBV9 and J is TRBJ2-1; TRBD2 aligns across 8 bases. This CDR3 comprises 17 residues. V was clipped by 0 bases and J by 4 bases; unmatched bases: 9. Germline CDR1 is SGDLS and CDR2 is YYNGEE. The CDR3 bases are TGTGCCAGCAGCGTAGCAGGCGGTAGCGGGACGTACAATGAGCAGTTCTTC. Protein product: CASSVAGGSGTYNEQFF.

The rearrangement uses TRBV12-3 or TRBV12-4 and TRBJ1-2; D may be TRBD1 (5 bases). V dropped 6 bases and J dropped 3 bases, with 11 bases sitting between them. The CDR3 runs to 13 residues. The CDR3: CASSPTVDYGYTF. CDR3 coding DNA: TGTGCCAGCAGCCCGACAGTGGACTATGGCTACACCTTC.

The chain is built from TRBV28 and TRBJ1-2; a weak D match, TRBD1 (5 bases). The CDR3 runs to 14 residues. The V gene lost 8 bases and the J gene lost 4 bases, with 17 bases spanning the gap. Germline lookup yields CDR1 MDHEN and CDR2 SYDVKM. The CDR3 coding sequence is TGTGCCAGCGCTACGGGGGGGTCTTCCTATGGCTACACCTTC. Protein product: CASATGGSSYGYTF.

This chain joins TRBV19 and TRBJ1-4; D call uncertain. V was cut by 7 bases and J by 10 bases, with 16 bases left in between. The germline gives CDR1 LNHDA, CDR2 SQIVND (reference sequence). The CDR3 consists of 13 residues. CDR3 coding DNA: TGTGCCAGTAAATCGGGGAGCAGCGGAAAACTGTTTTTT. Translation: CASKSGSSGKLFF.

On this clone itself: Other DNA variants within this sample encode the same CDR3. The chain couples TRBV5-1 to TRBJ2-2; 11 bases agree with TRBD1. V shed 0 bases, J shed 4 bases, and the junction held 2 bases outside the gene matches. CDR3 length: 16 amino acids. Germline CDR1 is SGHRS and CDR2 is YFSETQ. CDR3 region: CASSLAGTGGTGELFF. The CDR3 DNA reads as TGCGCCAGCAGCTTGGCGGGGACAGGGGGCACCGGGGAGCTGTTTTTT.

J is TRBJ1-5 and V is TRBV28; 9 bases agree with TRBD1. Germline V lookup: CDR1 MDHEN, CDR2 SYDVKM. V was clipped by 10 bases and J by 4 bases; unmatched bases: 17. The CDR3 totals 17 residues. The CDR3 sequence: CATRELIFGTGNQPQHF. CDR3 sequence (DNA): TGTGCCACCCGTGAGCTCATCTTTGGGACAGGGAATCAGCCCCAGCATTTT.

For the CDR3, the DNA is TGTGCCAGCAGCTTAGCGCTTGTGACAGTGTACGAGCAGTACTTC. Translation gives CASSLALVTVYEQYF. This sequence joins TRBV7-2 and TRBJ2-7, with D possibly matching TRBD1 (5 bases). The ends were cut back, 0 bases at V and 4 bases at J, with 13 bases in the middle. Looked up from germline, CDR1 is SGHTA and CDR2 is FQGNSA. This CDR3 is 15 amino acids long.

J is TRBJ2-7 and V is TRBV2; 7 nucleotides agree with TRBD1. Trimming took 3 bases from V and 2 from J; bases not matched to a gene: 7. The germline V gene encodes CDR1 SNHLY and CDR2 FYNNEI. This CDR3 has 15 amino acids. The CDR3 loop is CASSDQGQGAYEQYF. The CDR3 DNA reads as TGTGCCAGCAGTGATCAGGGGCAGGGGGCCTACGAGCAGTACTTC.

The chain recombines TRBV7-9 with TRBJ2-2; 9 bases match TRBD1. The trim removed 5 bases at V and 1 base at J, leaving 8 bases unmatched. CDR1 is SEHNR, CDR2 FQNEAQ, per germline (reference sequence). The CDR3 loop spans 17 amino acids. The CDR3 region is CASSAPTGGWNTGELFF. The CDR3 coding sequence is TGTGCCAGCAGCGCCCCGACAGGGGGGTGGAACACCGGGGAGCTGTTTTTT.

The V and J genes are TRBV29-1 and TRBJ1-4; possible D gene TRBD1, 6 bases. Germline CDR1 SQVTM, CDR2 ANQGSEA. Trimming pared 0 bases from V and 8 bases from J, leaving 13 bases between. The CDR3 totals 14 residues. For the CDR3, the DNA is TGCAGCGTTGAAGACGCAGGGGAGCGCGAAAAACTGTTTTTT. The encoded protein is CSVEDAGEREKLFF.